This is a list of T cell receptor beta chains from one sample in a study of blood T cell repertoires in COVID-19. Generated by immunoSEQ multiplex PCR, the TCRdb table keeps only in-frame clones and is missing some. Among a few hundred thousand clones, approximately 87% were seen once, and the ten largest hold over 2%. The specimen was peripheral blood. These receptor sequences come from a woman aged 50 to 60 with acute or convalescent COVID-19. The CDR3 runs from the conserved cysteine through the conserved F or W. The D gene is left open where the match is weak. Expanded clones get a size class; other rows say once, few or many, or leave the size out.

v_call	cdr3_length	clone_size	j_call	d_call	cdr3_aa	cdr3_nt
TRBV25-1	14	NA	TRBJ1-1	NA	CASSATGLNTEAFF	TGTGCCAGCAGTGCGACGGGGTTGAACACTGAAGCTTTCTTT
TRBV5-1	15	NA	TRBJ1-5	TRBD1	CASSMGTGENQPQHF	TGCGCCAGCAGCATGGGGACAGGAGAAAATCAGCCCCAGCATTTT
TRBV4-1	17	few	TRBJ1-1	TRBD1	CASSQGMLQGWDTEAFF	TGCGCCAGCAGCCAAGGAATGCTACAGGGGTGGGACACTGAAGCTTTCTTT
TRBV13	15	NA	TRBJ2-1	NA	CASSLQGSSYNEQFF	TGTGCCAGCAGCTTACAGGGTAGCTCCTACAATGAGCAGTTCTTC
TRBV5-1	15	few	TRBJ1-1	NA	CASSLIGSGNTEAFF	TGCGCCAGCAGCTTGATAGGTTCGGGGAACACTGAAGCTTTCTTT
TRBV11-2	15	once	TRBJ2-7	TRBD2	CASSPGSSGRYEQYF	TGTGCCAGCAGCCCAGGCAGTAGCGGGAGGTACGAGCAGTACTTC
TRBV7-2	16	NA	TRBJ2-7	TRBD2	CASARVGGRNSYEQYF	TGTGCCAGCGCCCGAGTGGGCGGGAGGAACTCCTACGAGCAGTACTTC
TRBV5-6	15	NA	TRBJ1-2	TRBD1	CASSLADRVNYGYTF	TGTGCCAGCAGCTTAGCGGACAGGGTAAACTATGGCTACACCTTC
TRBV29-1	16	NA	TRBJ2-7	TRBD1	CSVEDLRTGRPREQYF	TGCAGCGTTGAAGATCTCAGGACAGGGAGGCCTCGGGAGCAGTACTTC
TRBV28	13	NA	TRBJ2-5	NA	CASSVSSEETQYF	TGTGCCAGCTCTGTGTCTTCCGAAGAGACCCAGTACTTC
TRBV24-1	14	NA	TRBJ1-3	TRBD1	CATGGQGYGNTIYF	TGTGCCACCGGGGGACAGGGATATGGAAACACCATATATTTT
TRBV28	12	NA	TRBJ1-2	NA	CASKQEDYGYTF	TGTGCCAGCAAACAGGAAGACTATGGCTACACCTTC
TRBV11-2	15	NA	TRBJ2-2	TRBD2	CASSFGLVPGGELFF	TGTGCCAGCAGCTTCGGACTAGTTCCTGGCGGGGAGCTGTTTTTT
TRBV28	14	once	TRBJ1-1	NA	CASSFGDRAIEAFF	TGTGCCAGCAGTTTTGGCGACAGAGCCATAGAAGCTTTCTTT
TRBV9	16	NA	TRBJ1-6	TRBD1	CASSVYPGQGLSPLHF	TGTGCCAGCAGCGTATACCCCGGACAGGGCCTATCACCCCTCCACTTT
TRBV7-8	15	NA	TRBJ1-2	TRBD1	CASSVTGTGAAGYTF	TGTGCCAGCAGCGTCACCGGGACAGGGGCGGCTGGCTACACCTTC
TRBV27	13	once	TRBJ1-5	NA	CASRRNRAQPQHF	TGTGCCAGCAGACGGAACAGGGCTCAGCCCCAGCATTTT
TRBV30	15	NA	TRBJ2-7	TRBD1	CAWATGTGGSYEQYF	TGTGCCTGGGCTACCGGGACAGGGGGATCCTACGAGCAGTACTTC
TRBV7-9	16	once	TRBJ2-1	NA	CASSLLTLAQGNEQFF	TGTGCCAGCAGCCTCCTTACCCTAGCGCAAGGCAATGAGCAGTTCTTC
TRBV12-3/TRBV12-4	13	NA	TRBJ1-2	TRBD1	CASSLRDRGGYTF	TGTGCCAGCAGTCTCCGGGACAGGGGCGGCTACACCTTC
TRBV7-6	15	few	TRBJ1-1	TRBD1	CASSGPGQVNTEAFF	TGTGCCAGCAGCGGACCGGGACAGGTGAACACTGAAGCTTTCTTT
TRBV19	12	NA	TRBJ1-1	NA	CASSIRDHRAFF	TGTGCCAGTAGTATTCGTGATCACCGGGCTTTCTTT
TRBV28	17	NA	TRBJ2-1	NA	CASSLWSGLNSYNEQFF	TGTGCCAGCAGTTTATGGAGCGGGCTAAACTCCTACAATGAGCAGTTCTTC
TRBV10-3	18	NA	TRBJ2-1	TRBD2	CAISRLAGGPRKANEQFF	TGTGCCATCAGTCGACTAGCGGGAGGGCCTAGAAAAGCGAATGAGCAGTTCTTC
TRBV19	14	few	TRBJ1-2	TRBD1	CASRVPGQSYGYTF	TGTGCCAGTAGAGTACCGGGACAGTCCTATGGCTACACCTTC